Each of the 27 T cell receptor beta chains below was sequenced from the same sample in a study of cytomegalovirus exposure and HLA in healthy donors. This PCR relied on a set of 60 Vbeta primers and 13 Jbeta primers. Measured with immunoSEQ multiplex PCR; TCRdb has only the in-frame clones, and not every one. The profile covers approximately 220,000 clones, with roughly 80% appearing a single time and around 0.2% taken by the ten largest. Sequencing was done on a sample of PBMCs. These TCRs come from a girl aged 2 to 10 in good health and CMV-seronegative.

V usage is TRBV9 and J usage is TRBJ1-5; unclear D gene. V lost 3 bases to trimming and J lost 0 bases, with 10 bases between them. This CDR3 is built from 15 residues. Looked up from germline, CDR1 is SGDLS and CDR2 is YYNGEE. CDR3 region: CASSGGPYSNQPQHF. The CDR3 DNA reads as TGTGCCAGCAGCGGAGGGCCCTATAGCAATCAGCCCCAGCATTTT.

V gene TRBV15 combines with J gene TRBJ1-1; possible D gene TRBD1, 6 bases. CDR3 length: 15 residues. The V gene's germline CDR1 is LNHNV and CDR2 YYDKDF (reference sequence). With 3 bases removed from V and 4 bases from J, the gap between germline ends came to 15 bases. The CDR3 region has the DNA TGTGCCACCAGCAGCTCTAGGGGGGGTAGCACTGAAGCTTTCTTT. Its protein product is CATSSSRGGSTEAFF.

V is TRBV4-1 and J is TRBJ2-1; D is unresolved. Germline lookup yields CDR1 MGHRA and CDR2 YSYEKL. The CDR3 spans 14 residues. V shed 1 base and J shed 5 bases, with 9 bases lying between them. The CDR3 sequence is CASSQVRLHNEQFF. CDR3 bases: TGCGCCAGCAGCCAAGTAAGACTCCACAATGAGCAGTTCTTC.

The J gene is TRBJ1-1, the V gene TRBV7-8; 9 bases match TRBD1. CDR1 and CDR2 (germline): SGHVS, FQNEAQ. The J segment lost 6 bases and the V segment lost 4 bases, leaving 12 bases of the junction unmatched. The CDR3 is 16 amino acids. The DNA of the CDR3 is TGTGCCAGCAGCTCCCGGACAGGGGCCAACTCCCCTGAAGCTTTCTTT. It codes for CASSSRTGANSPEAFF.

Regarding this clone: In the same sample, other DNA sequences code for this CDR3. The CDR3 sequence: CASSEGLAGAYEQYF. The CDR3 DNA is TGTGCCAGCAGTGAGGGACTAGCGGGGGCATACGAGCAGTACTTC. The rearrangement links TRBV6-1 to TRBJ2-7, with 14 bases fitting TRBD2. This CDR3 contains 15 residues. Germline V gives CDR1 MNHNS, CDR2 SASEGT. The junction had 2 bases not matched to a gene; V was cut back by 3 bases and J by 4 bases.

The CDR3 protein is CATSRGPGSGELFF. The CDR3 coding sequence is TGTGCCACCAGCAGAGGCCCAGGGTCCGGGGAGCTGTTTTTT. The rearrangement links TRBV15 to TRBJ2-2, with D possibly being TRBD1 (5 bases). The CDR3 totals 14 residues. V lost 1 base and J lost 6, with 9 bases in between. Germline V gene lookup returns CDR1 LNHNV and CDR2 YYDKDF (reference sequence).

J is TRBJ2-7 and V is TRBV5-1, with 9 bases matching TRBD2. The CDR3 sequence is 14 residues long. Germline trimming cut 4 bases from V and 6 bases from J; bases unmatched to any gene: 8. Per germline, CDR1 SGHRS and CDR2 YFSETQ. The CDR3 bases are TGCGCCAGCAGCCCGGGACTAGCTTCGGGCGAGCAGTACTTC. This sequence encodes CASSPGLASGEQYF.

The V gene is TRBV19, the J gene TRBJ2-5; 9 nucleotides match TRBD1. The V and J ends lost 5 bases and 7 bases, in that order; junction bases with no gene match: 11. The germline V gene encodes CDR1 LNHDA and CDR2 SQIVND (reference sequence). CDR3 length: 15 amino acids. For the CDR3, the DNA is TGTGCCAGTAGTCGACAGGGGGAACAGGGAGGGACCCAGTACTTC. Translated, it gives CASSRQGEQGGTQYF. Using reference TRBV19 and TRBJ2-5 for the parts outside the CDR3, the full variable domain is DGGITQSPKYLFRKEGQNVTLSCEQNLNHDAMYWYRQDPGQGLRLIYYSQIVNDFQKGDIAEGYSVSREKKESFPLTVTSAQKNPTAFYLCASSRQGEQGGTQYFGPGTRLLVL.

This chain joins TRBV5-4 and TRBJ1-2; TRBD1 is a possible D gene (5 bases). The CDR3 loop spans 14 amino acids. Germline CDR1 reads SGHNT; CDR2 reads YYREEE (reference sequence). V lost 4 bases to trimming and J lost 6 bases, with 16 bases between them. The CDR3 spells CASSRKPGMDGYTF. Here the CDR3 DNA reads TGTGCCAGCAGCCGTAAACCAGGGATGGATGGCTACACCTTC.

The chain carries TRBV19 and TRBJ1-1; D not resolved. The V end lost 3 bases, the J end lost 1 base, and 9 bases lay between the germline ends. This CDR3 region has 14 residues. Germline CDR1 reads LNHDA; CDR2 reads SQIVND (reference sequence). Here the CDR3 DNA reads TGTGCCAGTAGTATTTTCCGGGGGAACACTGAAGCTTTCTTT. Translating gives CASSIFRGNTEAFF.

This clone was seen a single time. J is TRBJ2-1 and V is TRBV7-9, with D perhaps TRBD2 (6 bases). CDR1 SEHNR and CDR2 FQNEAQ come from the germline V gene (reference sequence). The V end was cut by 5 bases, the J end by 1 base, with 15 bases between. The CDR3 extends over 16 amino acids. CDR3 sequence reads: CASSPLGRGSYNEQFF. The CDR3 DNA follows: TGTGCCAGCAGCCCTCTCGGGCGGGGTTCCTACAATGAGCAGTTCTTC. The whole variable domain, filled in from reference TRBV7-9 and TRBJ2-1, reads DTGVSQNPRHKITKRGQNVTFRCDPISEHNRLYWYRQTLGQGPEFLTYFQNEAQLEKSRLLSDRFSAERPKGSFSTLEIQRTEQGDSAMYLCASSPLGRGSYNEQFFGPGTRLTVL.

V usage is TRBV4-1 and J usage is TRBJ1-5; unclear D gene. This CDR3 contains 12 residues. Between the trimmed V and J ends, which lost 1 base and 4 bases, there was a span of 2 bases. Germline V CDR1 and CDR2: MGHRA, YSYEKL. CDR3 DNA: TGCGCCAGCAGCCAAGTAAATCAGCCCCAGCATTTT. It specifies CASSQVNQPQHF.

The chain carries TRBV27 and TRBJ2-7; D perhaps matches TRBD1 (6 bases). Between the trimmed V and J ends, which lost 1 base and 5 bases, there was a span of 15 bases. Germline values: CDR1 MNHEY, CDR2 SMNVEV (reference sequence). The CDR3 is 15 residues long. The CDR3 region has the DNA TGTGCCAGCAGTTTATGGGCAGGGGTGTACCACGAGCAGTACTTC. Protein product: CASSLWAGVYHEQYF.

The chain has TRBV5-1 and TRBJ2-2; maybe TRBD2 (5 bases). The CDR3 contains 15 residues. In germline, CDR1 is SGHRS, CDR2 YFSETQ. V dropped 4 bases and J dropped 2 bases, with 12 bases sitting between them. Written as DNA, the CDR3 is TGCGCCAGCAGCCTAAGACCGGGAAACACCGGGGAGCTGTTTTTT. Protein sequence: CASSLRPGNTGELFF.

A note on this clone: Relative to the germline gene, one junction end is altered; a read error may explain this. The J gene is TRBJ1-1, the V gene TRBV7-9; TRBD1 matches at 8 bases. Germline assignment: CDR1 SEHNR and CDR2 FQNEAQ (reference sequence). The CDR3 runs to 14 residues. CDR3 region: CASTLITGGGEAFF. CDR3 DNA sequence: TGTGCCAGCACCTTAATAACAGGGGGAGGTGAAGCTTTCTTT.

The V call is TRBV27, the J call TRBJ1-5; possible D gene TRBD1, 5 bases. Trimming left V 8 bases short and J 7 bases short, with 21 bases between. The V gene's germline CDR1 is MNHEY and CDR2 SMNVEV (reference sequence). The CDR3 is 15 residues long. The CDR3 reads CASGVGAAGHQPQHF. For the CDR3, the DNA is TGTGCCAGCGGCGTAGGGGCAGCGGGTCACCAGCCCCAGCATTTT.

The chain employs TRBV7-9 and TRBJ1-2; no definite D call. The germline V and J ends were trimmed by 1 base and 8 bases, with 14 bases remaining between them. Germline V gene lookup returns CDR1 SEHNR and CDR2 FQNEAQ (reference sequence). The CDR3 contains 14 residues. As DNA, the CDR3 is TGTGCCAGCAGCTTAGAGCGGGAATTTGGCGGCTACACCTTC. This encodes CASSLEREFGGYTF.

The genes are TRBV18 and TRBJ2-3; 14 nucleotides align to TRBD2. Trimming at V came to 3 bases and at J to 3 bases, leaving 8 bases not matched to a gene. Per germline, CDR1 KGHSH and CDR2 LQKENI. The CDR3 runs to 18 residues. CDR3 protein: CASSPGLAGVLRTDTQYF. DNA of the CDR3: TGTGCCAGCTCACCGGGACTAGCGGGAGTTTTGCGGACAGATACGCAGTATTTT.

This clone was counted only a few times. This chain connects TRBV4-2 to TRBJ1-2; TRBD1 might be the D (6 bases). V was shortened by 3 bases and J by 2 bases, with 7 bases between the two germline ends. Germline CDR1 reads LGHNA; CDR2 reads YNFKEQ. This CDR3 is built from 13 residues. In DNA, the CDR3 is TGTGCCAGCAGCCAGCAGGGGAACTATGGCTACACCTTC. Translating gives CASSQQGNYGYTF.

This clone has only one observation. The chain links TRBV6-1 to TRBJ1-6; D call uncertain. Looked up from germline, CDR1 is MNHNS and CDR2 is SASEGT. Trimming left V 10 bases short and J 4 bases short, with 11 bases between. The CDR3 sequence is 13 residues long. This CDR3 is CATNSEYNSPLHF. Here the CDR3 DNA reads TGTGCCACCAACAGTGAATATAATTCACCCCTCCACTTT.

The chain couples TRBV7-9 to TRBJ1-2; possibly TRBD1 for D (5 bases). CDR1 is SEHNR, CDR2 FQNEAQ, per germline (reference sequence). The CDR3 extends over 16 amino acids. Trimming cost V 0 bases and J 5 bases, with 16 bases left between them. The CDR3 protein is CASSLAWQGPTYGYTF. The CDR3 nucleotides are TGTGCCAGCAGCTTAGCGTGGCAGGGCCCGACTTATGGCTACACCTTC.

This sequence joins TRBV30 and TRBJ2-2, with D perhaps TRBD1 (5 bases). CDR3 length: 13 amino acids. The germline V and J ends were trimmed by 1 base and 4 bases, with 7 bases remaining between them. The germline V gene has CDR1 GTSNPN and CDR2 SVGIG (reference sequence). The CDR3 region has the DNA TGTGCCTGGAGTGGGCAGGGCACCGGGGAGCTGTTTTTT. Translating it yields CAWSGQGTGELFF. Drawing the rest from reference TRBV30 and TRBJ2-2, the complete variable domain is SQTIHQWPATLVQPVGSPLSLECTVEGTSNPNLYWYRQAAGRGLQLLFYSVGIGQISSEVPQNLSASRPQDRQFILSSKKLLLSDSGFYLCAWSGQGTGELFFGEGSRLTVL.

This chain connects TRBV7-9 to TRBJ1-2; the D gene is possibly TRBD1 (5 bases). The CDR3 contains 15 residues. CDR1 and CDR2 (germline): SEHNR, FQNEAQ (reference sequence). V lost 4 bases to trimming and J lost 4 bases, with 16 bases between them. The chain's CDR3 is CASSSGHQGGYGYTF. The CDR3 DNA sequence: TGTGCCAGCAGCTCCGGACACCAGGGTGGCTATGGCTACACCTTC.

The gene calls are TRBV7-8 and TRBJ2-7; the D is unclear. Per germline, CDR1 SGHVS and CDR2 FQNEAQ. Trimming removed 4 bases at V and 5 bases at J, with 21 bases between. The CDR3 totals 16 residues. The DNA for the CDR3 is TGTGCCAGCAGCTCCTTTCCTGGGCCTCCAACCCACGAGCAGTACTTC. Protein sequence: CASSSFPGPPTHEQYF.

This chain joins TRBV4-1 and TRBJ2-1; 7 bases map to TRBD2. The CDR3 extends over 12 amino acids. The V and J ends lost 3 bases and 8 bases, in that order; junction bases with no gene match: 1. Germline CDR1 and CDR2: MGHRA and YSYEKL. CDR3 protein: CASSHRGDEQFF. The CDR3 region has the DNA TGCGCCAGCAGCCATCGGGGGGATGAGCAGTTCTTC.

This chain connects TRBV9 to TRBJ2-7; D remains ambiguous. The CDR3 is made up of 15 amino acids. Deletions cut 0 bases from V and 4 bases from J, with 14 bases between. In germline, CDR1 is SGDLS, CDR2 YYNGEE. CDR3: CASSVGARPQYEQYF. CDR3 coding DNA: TGTGCCAGCAGCGTAGGCGCGCGGCCCCAATACGAGCAGTACTTC.

The CDR3 sequence is CASSIVTTGGYTF. CDR3 DNA sequence: TGTGCCAGTAGTATCGTCACCACCGGTGGCTACACCTTC. The rearrangement links TRBV19 to TRBJ1-2; D not resolved. This CDR3 region has 13 residues. Between the trimmed V and J ends, which lost 3 bases and 7 bases, there was a span of 12 bases. CDR1 is LNHDA and CDR2 is SQIVND in the germline V gene (reference sequence).